These 8 T cell receptor beta chains originate from one sample sequenced in a study of CD4 T cells in relation to SARS-CoV-2 and coronaviruses. TCRdb's copy holds only in-frame clones and misses some; the assay was immunoSEQ multiplex PCR. The sample has tens of thousands of clones, about 95% seen once; the top ten hold about 0.14%. Before the COVID-19 pandemic, during about 2011-2018, CD4+ T cells were taken from unexposed donors. Input material: naive CD4+ T cells from PBMCs. Subset denoted: naive CD4+ T cells isolated by negative enrichment. The receptors were sampled from a human donor in good health.

The chain carries TRBV19 and TRBJ1-1; tentatively, D is TRBD1 (5 bases). Trimming removed 3 bases from V and 1 base from J, with 6 bases in between. The CDR3 sequence is 13 residues long. CDR1 and CDR2 (germline): LNHDA, SQIVND (reference sequence). In DNA, the CDR3 is TGTGCCAGTAGTATTCAGGGGAACACTGAAGCTTTCTTT. Translating it yields CASSIQGNTEAFF.

CDR3 protein: CASSWGLAGVEQFF. Written as DNA, the CDR3 is TGTGCCAGCAGTTGGGGACTAGCGGGAGTTGAGCAGTTCTTC. The chain links TRBV28 to TRBJ2-1, with 14 bases lining up with TRBD2. The CDR3 loop spans 14 amino acids. With 4 bases clipped from V and 9 bases from J, the junction kept 2 bases outside the gene matches. Germline V lookup: CDR1 MDHEN, CDR2 SYDVKM.

The gene calls are TRBV14 and TRBJ2-5; 7 nucleotides match TRBD2. In germline, CDR1 is SGHDN, CDR2 FVKESK. With 2 bases clipped from V and 1 base from J, the junction kept 4 bases outside the gene matches. This CDR3 is 15 amino acids long. The CDR3 is CASSQIAGTQETQYF. The CDR3 DNA sequence: TGTGCCAGCAGCCAAATAGCGGGCACCCAAGAGACCCAGTACTTC. Supplemented by reference TRBV14 and TRBJ2-5, the full variable domain reads EAGVTQFPSHSVIEKGQTVTLRCDPISGHDNLYWYRRVMGKEIKFLLHFVKESKQDESGMPNNRFLAERTGGTYSTLKVQPAELEDSGVYFCASSQIAGTQETQYFGPGTRLLVL.

The J gene is TRBJ2-4, the V gene TRBV21-1; TRBD1 was called by the table and not checked on the DNA. TRBV21-1 is an annotated pseudogene. The CDR3 is 11 residues long. The CDR3 loop reads CASSRENIQYF. DNA of the CDR3: TGTGCCAGCTCCAGGGAAAACATTCAGTACTTC.

This sequence joins TRBV6-4 and TRBJ2-3; 7 bases are shared with TRBD2. The CDR3 totals 13 residues. CDR1 is MRHNA, CDR2 SNTAGT, per germline. V gave up 2 bases and J gave up 5 bases; unmatched junction bases: 1. Here the CDR3 reads CASSDQRGDTQYF. CDR3 coding DNA: TGTGCCAGCAGTGACCAGCGGGGAGATACGCAGTATTTT.

The chain uses TRBV10-1 and TRBJ2-5; D is ambiguous. Germline V gene lookup returns CDR1 WNHNN and CDR2 SYGVQD (reference sequence). V was cut by 1 base and J by 7 bases, with 10 bases left in between. This CDR3 is built from 13 residues. DNA for the CDR3: TGCGCCAGCAGTGAGTTTGCAGTCGGGACCCAGTACTTC. This translates into CASSEFAVGTQYF.

This chain joins TRBV7-9 and TRBJ2-7; D might be TRBD2 (5 bases). Germline CDR1 is SEHNR and CDR2 is FQNEAQ (reference sequence). This CDR3 has 14 residues. V shed 0 bases and J shed 4 bases, with 10 bases lying between them. CDR3 bases: TGTGCCAGCAGCTTAGCTAGCGCTAGGTACGAGCAGTACTTC. Its translation is CASSLASARYEQYF.

This chain links TRBV11-2 with TRBJ2-1; weak D call: TRBD2 (6 bases). With 4 bases removed from V and 5 bases from J, the gap between germline ends came to 12 bases. This CDR3 spans 14 amino acids. Germline values: CDR1 SGHAT, CDR2 FQNNGV. CDR3 in DNA: TGTGCCAGCAGCTCGAGCGGGTCGGACAATGAGCAGTTCTTC. It is translated as CASSSSGSDNEQFF.